The entry that follows covers one T cell receptor beta chain sequence. Its antigen is unknown. The method was immunoSEQ multiplex PCR; TCRdb's version includes in-frame clones alone and lacks a portion of them. Here the sample spans some 150,000 clones, approximately 90% being singletons. This sample is drawn from a study of T cell responses to AZD1222 COVID-19 vaccine. Study conclusions and caveats: Recipients of AZD1222 seropositive at baseline numbered only 6 or 7.

The sequence was collected from an adult who received the AZD1222 COVID-19 vaccine. The specimen comprised peripheral blood, sampled 28 days after the second AZD1222 dose.

CDR3 amino acids: CASSSARGIGNQPQHF. CDR3 DNA sequence: TGTGCCAGCAGCTCCGCAAGGGGTATTGGAAATCAGCCCCAGCATTTT. The chain is built from TRBV7-9 and TRBJ1-5; D possibly corresponds to TRBD1 (5 bases). The CDR3 is made up of 16 amino acids. Trimming stripped 4 bases from V and 4 bases from J, with 17 bases between. Germline loops: CDR1 SEHNR, CDR2 FQNEAQ (reference sequence).